This TCR beta chain comes out of a study of blood T cell repertoires in COVID-19. A note on this clone: Other DNA sequences in the same sample also yield this CDR3.

The CDR3 extends over 13 amino acids. With 3 bases removed from V and 1 base from J, the gap between germline ends came to 7 bases. Looked up from germline, CDR1 is SGHNT and CDR2 is YYREEE (reference sequence). Here immunoSEQ multiplex PCR was the method, and the copy in TCRdb shows in-frame clones only, minus some. The sample holds fewer than 150,000 clones; about four fifths are singletons and the top ten take over 7%. This chain joins TRBV5-4 and TRBJ2-5; possible D gene TRBD2, 5 bases. This TCR came from a human donor in a cohort sampled during active COVID-19. The sequencing input was peripheral blood. CDR3 protein: CASSSGFQETQYF. Here the CDR3 DNA reads TGTGCCAGCAGCTCGGGGTTCCAAGAGACCCAGTACTTC.